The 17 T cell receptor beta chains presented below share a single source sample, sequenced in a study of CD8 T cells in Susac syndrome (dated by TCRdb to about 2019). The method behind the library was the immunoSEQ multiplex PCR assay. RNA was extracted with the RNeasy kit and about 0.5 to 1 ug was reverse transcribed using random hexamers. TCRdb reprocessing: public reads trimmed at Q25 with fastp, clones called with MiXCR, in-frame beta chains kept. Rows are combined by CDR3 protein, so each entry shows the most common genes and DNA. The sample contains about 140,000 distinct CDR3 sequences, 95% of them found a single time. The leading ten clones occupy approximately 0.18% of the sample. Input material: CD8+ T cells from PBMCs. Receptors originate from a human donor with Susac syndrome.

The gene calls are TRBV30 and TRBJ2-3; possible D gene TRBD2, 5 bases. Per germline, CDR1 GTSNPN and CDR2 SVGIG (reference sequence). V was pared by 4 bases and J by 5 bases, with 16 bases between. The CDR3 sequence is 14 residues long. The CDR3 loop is CAWTTVGGIDTQYF. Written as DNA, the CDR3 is TGTGCCTGGACCACTGTCGGAGGCATAGATACGCAGTATTTT.

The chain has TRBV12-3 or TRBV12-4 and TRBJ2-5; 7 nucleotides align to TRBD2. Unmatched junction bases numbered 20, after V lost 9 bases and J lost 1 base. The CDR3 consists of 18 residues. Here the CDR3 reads CASTVGGSGPDGQETQYF. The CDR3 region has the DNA TGTGCCAGTACCGTGGGGGGTAGCGGGCCGGACGGCCAAGAGACCCAGTACTTC.

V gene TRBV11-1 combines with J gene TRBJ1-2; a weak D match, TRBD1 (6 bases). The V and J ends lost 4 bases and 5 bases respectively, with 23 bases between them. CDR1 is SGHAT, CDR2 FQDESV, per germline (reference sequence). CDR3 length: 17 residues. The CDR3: CASSSTNTGTQMYGYTF. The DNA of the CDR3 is TGTGCCAGCAGCTCCACAAATACAGGGACCCAGATGTATGGCTACACCTTC.

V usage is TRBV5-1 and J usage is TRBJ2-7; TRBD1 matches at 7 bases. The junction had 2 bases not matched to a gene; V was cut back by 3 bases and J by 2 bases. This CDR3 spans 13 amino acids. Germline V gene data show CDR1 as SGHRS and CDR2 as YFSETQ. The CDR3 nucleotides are TGCGCCAGCAGCTCGGACAGGCCCTACGAGCAGTACTTC. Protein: CASSSDRPYEQYF.

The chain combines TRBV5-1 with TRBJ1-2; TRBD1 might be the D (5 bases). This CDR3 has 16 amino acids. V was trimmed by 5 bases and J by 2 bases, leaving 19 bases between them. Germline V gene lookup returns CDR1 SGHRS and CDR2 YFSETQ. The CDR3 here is CASRRPGGAENYGYTF. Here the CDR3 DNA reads TGCGCCAGCAGACGCCCTGGAGGGGCCGAGAACTATGGCTACACCTTC.

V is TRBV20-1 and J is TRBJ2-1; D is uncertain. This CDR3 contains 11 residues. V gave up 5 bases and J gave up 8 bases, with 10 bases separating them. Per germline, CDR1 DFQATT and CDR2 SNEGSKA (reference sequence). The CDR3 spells CSALDGYEQFF. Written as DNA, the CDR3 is TGCAGTGCTCTCGATGGCTATGAGCAGTTCTTC.

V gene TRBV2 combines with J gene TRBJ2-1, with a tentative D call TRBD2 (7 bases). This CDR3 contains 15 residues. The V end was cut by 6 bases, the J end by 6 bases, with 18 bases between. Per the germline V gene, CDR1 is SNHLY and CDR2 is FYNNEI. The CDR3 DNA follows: TGTGCCAGCAGACCAAGGGGGGGGGCGCTCAATGAGCAGTTCTTC. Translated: CASRPRGGALNEQFF.

In nucleotides, the CDR3 is TGCAGTGCTAGAGAGGCATCAGGGAAAGTGGAAAAGGCTTTCTTT. It codes for CSAREASGKVEKAFF. The chain recombines TRBV20-1 with TRBJ1-1; D perhaps matches TRBD1 (5 bases). The CDR3 has 15 amino acids. Germline V CDR1 and CDR2: DFQATT, SNEGSKA (reference sequence). V was trimmed by 0 bases and J by 11 bases, leaving 22 bases between them.

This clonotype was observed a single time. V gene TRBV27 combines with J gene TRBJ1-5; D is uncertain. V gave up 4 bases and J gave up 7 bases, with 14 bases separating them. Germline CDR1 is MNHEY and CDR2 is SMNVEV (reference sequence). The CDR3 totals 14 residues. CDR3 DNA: TGTGCCAGCAGTTCTTTAGCGGGTAACCAGCCCCAGCATTTT. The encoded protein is CASSSLAGNQPQHF.

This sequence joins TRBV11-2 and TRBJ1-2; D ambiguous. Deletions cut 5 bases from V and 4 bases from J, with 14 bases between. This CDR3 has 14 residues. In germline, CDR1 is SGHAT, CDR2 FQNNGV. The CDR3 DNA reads TGTGCCAGCAGCCCTCCCAGTGGGCGCTATGGCTACACCTTC. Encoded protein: CASSPPSGRYGYTF.

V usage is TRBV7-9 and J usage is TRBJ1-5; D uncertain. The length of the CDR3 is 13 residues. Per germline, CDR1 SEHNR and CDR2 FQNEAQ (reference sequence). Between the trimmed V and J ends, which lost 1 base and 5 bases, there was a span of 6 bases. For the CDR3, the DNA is TGTGCCAGCAGCTTAGAAGGAGATCAGCCCCAGCATTTT. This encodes CASSLEGDQPQHF.

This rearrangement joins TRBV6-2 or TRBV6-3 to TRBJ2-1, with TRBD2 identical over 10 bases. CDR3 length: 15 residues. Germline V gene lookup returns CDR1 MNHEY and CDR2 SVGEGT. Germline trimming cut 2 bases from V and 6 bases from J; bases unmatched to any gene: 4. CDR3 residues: CASSYMSSGSNEQFF. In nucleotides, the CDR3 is TGTGCCAGCAGTTACATGTCTAGCGGGAGCAATGAGCAGTTCTTC.

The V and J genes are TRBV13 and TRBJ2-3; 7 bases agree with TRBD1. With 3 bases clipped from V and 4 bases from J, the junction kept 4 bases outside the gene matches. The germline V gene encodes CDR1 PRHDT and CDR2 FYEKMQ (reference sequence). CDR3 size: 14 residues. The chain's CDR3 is CASSLTGLSDTQYF. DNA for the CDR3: TGTGCCAGCAGCTTGACAGGGCTATCAGATACGCAGTATTTT.

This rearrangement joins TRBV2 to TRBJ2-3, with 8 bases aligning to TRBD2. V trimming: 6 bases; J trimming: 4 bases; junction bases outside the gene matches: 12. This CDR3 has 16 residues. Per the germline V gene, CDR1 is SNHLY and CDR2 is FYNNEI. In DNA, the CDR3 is TGTGCCAGCAGCACCGGGACTAGTTTGGCGGCAGATACGCAGTATTTT. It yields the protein CASSTGTSLAADTQYF.

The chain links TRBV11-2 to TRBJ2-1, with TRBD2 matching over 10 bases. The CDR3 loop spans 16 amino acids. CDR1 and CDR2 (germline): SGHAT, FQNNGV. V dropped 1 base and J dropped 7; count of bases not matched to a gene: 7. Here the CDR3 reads CASSLGPGLAANEQFF. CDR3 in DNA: TGTGCCAGCAGCTTAGGCCCCGGACTAGCGGCGAATGAGCAGTTCTTC.

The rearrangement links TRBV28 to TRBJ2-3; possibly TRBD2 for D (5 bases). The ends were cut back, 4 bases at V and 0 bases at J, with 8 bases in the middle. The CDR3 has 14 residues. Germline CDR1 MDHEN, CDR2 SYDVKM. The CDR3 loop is CASSWTASTDTQYF. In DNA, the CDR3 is TGTGCCAGCAGTTGGACTGCTAGCACAGATACGCAGTATTTT.

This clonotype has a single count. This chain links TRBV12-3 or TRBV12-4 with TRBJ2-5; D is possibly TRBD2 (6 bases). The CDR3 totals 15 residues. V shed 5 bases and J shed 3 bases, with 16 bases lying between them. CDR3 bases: TGTGCCAGCAGTCCCATTGGGATAGCGGAAGAGACCCAGTACTTC. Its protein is CASSPIGIAEETQYF.